Following are 5 T cell receptor beta chains from one sample sequenced in a study of shared clonotypes between healthy human individuals (dated by TCRdb to 2020 to 2022). Library creation used the immunoSEQ multiplex PCR assay. This is the immuneACCESS table as TCRdb keeps it, with only in-frame sequences that have V and J called. A part of the clones is gone; compared with another copy, unresolved V genes explain less than half, and the rest is unexplained. The sample contains some 660,000 clones, approximately 73% of them found a single time. Around 2% of the sample goes to the ten largest clones. Sequenced sample: memory CD4+ T cells sorted from blood. The cell subset or site tag for this specimen amounts to: CD45RA-negative fraction. Receptor source: a woman aged 30 to 39 in good health.

This sequence joins TRBV14 and TRBJ2-5, with D tentatively TRBD2 (5 bases). This CDR3 is 14 amino acids long. The germline CDR1 and CDR2 sequences are SGHDN and FVKESK. V lost 2 bases and J 4 bases, leaving 11 bases between the germline ends. CDR3 coding DNA: TGTGCCAGCAGCCAACCCAGAGGGAGAGAGACCCAGTACTTC. Amino acids: CASSQPRGRETQYF.

This clone was seen once. V usage is TRBV28 and J usage is TRBJ1-5; possible D gene TRBD1, 6 bases. Germline CDR1 and CDR2: MDHEN and SYDVKM. V was pared by 6 bases and J by 5 bases, with 11 bases between. CDR3 size: 13 residues. Here the CDR3 reads CASRRQADQPQHF. The CDR3 nucleotides are TGTGCCAGCAGGAGACAGGCCGATCAGCCCCAGCATTTT.

The V gene is TRBV5-6, the J gene TRBJ1-1; 7 nucleotides line up with TRBD1. There are 14 residues in the CDR3. Germline CDR1 SGHDT, CDR2 YYEEEE. V lost 4 bases to trimming and J lost 4 bases; unmatched junction nucleotides: 7. The CDR3 sequence: CASSPGQRGTEAFF. CDR3 in DNA: TGTGCCAGCAGCCCGGGACAGAGGGGCACTGAAGCTTTCTTT.

V usage is TRBV2 and J usage is TRBJ2-6; TRBD2 agrees at 8 bases. Germline CDR1 and CDR2: SNHLY and FYNNEI. This CDR3 has 17 amino acids. V was clipped by 6 bases and J by 0 bases; unmatched bases: 7. The CDR3 DNA sequence: TGTGCCAGCAGCGTTAGCGGGATGTTCTCTGGGGCCAACGTCCTGACTTTC. Its translation is CASSVSGMFSGANVLTF.

This chain connects TRBV7-9 to TRBJ2-2, with D possibly matching TRBD2 (5 bases). Per germline, CDR1 SEHNR and CDR2 FQNEAQ (reference sequence). V was clipped by 2 bases and J by 7 bases, with 14 bases between them. The CDR3 covers 15 residues. The CDR3 is CASSLIVRVGGELFF. CDR3 sequence (DNA): TGTGCCAGCAGCTTAATCGTGCGGGTCGGCGGGGAGCTGTTTTTT.